This T cell receptor beta chain is from a study of blood T cell repertoires in COVID-19. TCRdb's table, derived via immunoSEQ multiplex PCR, lists solely in-frame clones and lacks some. Among more than 50,000 clones listed, 65% to 80% were seen once. The V and J ends lost 8 bases and 0 bases respectively, with 11 bases between them. This CDR3 comprises 13 residues. Germline values: CDR1 KGHSH, CDR2 LQKENI. Sequences were obtained from peripheral blood. This chain uses TRBV18 with TRBJ2-7; possible D gene TRBD1, 5 bases. The origin of this receptor is a man in his 70s with active or convalescent COVID-19. In DNA form, the CDR3 reads TGTGCCAGCACCCCGGACATCTCCTACGAGCAGTACTTC. Amino acid sequence: CASTPDISYEQYF. Full variable domain (outside the CDR3, taken from reference TRBV18 and TRBJ2-7): NAGVMQNPRHLVRRRGQEARLRCSPMKGHSHVYWYRQLPEEGLKFMVYLQKENIIDESGMPKERFSAEFPKEGPSILRIQQVVRGDSAAYFCASTPDISYEQYFGPGTRLTVT.